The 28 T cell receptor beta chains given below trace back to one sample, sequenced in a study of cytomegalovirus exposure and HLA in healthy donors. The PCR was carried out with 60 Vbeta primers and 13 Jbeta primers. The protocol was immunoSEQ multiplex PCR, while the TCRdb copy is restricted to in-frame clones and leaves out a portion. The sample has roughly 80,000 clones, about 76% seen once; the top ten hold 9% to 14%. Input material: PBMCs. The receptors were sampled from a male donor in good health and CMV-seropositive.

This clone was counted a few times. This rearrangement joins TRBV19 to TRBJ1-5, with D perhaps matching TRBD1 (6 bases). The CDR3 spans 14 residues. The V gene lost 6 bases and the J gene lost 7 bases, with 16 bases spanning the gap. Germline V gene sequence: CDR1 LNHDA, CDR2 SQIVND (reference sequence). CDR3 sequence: CASRQQGSYQPQHF. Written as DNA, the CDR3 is TGTGCCAGTAGGCAACAGGGATCTTACCAGCCCCAGCATTTT.

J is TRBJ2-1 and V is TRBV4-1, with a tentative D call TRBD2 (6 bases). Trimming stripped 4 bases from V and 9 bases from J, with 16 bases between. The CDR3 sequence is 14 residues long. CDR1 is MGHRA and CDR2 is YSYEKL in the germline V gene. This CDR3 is CASSPGGRTFEQFF. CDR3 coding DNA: TGCGCCAGCAGCCCCGGGGGAAGGACCTTTGAGCAGTTCTTC.

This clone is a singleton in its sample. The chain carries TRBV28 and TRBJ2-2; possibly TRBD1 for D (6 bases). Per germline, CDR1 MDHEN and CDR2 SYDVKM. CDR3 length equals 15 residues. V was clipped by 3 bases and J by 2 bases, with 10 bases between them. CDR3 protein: CASSLATGNTGELFF. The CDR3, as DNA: TGTGCCAGCAGTTTGGCGACAGGAAACACCGGGGAGCTGTTTTTT.

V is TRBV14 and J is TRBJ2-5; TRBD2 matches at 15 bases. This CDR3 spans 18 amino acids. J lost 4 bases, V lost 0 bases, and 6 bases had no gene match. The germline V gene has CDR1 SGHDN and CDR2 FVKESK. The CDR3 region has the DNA TGTGCCAGCAGCCAAGATCTTGGACTAGCGGGGGGGGGAGAGACCCAGTACTTC. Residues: CASSQDLGLAGGGETQYF.

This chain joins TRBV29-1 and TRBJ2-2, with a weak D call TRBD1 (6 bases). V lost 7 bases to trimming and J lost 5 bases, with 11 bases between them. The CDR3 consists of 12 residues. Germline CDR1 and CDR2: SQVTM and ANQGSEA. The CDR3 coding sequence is TGCAGCGGACGGACAGCTACCGGGGAGCTGTTTTTT. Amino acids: CSGRTATGELFF.

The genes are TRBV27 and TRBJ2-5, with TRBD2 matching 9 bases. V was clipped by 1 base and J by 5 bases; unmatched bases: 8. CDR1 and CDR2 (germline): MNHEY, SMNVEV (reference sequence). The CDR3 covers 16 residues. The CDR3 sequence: CASSLYGTSRSETQYF. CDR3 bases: TGTGCCAGCAGTTTATACGGGACTAGCCGGTCGGAGACCCAGTACTTC.

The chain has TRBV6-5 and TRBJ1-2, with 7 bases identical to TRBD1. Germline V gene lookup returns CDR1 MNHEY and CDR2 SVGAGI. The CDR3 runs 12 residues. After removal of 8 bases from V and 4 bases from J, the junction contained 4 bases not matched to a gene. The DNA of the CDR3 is TGTGCCAGCCGAACAGGGGTCTATGGCTACACCTTC. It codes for CASRTGVYGYTF.

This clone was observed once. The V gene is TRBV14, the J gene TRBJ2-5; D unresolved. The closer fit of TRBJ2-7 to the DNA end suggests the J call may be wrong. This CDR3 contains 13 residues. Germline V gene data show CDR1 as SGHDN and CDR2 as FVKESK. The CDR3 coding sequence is TGTGCCAGCAGCCAAAGTCCCTCGTACGAGCAGTACTTC. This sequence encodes CASSQSPSYEQYF.

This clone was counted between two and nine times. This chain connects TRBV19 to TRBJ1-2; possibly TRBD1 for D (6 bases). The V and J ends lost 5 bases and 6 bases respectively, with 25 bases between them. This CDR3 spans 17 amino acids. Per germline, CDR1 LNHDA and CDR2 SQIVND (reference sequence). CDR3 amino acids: CASSSNRDRRGSDGYTF. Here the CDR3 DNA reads TGTGCCAGTAGTTCAAACCGTGACCGCAGGGGAAGCGATGGCTACACCTTC.

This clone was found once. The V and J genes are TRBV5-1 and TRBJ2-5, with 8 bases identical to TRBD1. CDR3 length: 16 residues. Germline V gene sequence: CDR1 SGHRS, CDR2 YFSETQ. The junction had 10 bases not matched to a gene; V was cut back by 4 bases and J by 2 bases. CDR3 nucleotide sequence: TGCGCCAGCAGCACCGGACAGGGTGGAGGGCAAGAGACCCAGTACTTC. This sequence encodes CASSTGQGGGQETQYF.

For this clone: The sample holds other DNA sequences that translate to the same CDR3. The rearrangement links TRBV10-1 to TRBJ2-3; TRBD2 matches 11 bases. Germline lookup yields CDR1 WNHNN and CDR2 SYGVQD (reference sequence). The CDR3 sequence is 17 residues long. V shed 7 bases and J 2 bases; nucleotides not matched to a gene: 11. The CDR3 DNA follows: TGCGCCAGCACGGCGGCCGGACTAGCGGGTTCCACAGATACGCAGTATTTT. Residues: CASTAAGLAGSTDTQYF.

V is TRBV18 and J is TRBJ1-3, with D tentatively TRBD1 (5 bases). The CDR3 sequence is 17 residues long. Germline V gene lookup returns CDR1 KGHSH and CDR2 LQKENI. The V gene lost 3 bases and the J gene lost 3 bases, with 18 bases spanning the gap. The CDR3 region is CASSPLGLPEDGNTIYF. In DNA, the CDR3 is TGTGCCAGCTCACCGCTGGGACTCCCCGAGGATGGAAACACCATATATTTT.

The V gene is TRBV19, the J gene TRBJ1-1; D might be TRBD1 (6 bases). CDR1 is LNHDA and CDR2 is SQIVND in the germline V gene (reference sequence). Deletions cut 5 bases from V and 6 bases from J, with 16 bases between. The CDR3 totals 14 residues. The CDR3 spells CASSPGQPIAEAFF. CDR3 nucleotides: TGTGCCAGTAGTCCTGGACAGCCGATAGCTGAAGCTTTCTTT.

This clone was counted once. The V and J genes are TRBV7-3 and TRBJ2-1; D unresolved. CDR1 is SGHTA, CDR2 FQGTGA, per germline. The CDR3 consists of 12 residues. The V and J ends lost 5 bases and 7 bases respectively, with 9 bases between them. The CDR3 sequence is CASSPLGNEQFF. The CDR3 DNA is TGTGCCAGCAGCCCTCTAGGAAATGAGCAGTTCTTC.

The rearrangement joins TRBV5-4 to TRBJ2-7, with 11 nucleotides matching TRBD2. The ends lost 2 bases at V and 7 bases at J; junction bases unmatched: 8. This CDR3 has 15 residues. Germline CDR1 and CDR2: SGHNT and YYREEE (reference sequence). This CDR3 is CASSFSLAGGREQYF. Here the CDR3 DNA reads TGTGCCAGCAGCTTTTCCCTAGCGGGAGGCAGGGAGCAGTACTTC. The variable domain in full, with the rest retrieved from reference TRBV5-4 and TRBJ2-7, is ETGVTQSPTHLIKTRGQQVTLRCSSQSGHNTVSWYQQALGQGPQFIFQYYREEENGRGNFPPRFSGLQFPNYSSELNVNALELDDSALYLCASSFSLAGGREQYFGPGTRLTVT.

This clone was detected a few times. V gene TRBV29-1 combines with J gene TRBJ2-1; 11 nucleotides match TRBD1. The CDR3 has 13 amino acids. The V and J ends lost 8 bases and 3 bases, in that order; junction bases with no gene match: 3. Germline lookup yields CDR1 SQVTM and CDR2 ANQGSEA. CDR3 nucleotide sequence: TGCAGCACCGGGACAGGGGGCTACAATGAGCAGTTCTTC. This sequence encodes CSTGTGGYNEQFF.

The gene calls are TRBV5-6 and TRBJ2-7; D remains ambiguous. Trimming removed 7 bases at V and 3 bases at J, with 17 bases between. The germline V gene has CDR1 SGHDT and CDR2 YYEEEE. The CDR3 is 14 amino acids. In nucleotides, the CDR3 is TGTGCCAGCGAATCGAGGTCCCCTCTCTACGAGCAGTACTTC. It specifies CASESRSPLYEQYF. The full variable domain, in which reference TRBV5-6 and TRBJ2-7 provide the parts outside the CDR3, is DAGVTQSPTHLIKTRGQQVTLRCSPKSGHDTVSWYQQALGQGPQFIFQYYEEEERQRGNFPDRFSGHQFPNYSSELNVNALLLGDSALYLCASESRSPLYEQYFGPGTRLTVT.

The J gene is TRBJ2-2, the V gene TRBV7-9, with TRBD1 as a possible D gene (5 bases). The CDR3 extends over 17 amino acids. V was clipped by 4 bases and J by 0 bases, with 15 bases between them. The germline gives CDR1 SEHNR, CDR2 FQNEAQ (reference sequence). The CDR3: CASSSILGLANTGELFF. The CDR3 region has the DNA TGTGCCAGCAGCTCCATCTTGGGGCTGGCGAACACCGGGGAGCTGTTTTTT.

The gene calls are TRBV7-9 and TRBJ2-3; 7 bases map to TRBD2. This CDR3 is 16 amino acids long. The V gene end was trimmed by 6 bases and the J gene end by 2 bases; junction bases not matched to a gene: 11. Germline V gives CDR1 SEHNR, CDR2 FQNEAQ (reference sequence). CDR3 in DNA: TGTGCCAGCAGTGAACTTGGCGGGAGACCCACAGATACGCAGTATTTT. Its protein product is CASSELGGRPTDTQYF.

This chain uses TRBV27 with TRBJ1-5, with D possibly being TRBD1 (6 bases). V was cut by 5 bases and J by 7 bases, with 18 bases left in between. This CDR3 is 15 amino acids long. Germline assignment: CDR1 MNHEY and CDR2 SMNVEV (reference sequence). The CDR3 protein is CASSPSWTVIQPQHF. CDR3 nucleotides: TGTGCCAGCAGTCCATCGTGGACAGTCATCCAGCCCCAGCATTTT.

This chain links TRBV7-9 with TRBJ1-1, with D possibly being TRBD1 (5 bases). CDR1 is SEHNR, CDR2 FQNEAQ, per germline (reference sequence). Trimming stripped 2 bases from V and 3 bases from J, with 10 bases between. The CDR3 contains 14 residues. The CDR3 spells CASSLLGADTEAFF. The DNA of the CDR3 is TGTGCCAGCAGCTTACTAGGGGCTGACACTGAAGCTTTCTTT.

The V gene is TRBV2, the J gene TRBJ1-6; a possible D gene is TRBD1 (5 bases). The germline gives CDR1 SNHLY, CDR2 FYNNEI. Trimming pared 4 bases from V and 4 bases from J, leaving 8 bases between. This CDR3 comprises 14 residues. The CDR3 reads CASSGDSYNSPLHF. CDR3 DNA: TGTGCCAGCAGTGGAGACAGTTATAATTCACCCCTCCACTTT.

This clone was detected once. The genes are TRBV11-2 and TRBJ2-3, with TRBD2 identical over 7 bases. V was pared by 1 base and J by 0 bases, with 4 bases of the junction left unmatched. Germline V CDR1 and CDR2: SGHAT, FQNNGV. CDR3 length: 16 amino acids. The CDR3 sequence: CASSLVGGGSTDTQYF. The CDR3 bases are TGTGCCAGCAGCTTAGTTGGGGGGGGGAGCACAGATACGCAGTATTTT.

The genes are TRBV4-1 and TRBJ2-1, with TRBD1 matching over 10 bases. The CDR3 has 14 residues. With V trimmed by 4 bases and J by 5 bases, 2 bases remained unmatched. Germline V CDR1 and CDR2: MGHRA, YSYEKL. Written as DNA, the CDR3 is TGCGCCAGCAGCCGGACAGGGGGAAACAATGAGCAGTTCTTC. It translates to CASSRTGGNNEQFF.

CDR3 amino acids: CASSLDSLRGYTF. The CDR3 region has the DNA TGTGCCAGCAGCCTGGACAGCCTTCGGGGCTACACCTTC. This rearrangement joins TRBV5-4 to TRBJ1-2, with a possible D match to TRBD1 (6 bases). The germline V gene encodes CDR1 SGHNT and CDR2 YYREEE (reference sequence). CDR3 size: 13 residues. V was pared by 4 bases and J by 8 bases, with 15 bases between.

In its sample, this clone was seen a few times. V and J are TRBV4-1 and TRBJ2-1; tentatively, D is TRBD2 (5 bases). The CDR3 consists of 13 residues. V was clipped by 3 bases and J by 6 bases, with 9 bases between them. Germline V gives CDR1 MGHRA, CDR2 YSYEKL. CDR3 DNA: TGCGCCAGCAGCCACCTGGCGGGCAATGAGCAGTTCTTC. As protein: CASSHLAGNEQFF.

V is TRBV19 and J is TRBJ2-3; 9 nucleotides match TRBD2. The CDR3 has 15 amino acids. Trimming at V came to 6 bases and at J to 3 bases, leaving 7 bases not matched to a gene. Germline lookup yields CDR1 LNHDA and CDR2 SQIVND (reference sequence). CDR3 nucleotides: TGTGCCAGTAGAGCCCGGACTAGCGATACAGATACGCAGTATTTT. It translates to CASRARTSDTDTQYF.

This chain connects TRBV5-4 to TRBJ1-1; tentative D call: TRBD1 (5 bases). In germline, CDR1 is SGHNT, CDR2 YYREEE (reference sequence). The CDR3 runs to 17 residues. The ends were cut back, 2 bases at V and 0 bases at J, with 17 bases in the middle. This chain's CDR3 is CASSFKKGLGLNTEAFF. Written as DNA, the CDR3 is TGTGCCAGCAGCTTTAAAAAGGGGCTGGGGTTGAACACTGAAGCTTTCTTT.